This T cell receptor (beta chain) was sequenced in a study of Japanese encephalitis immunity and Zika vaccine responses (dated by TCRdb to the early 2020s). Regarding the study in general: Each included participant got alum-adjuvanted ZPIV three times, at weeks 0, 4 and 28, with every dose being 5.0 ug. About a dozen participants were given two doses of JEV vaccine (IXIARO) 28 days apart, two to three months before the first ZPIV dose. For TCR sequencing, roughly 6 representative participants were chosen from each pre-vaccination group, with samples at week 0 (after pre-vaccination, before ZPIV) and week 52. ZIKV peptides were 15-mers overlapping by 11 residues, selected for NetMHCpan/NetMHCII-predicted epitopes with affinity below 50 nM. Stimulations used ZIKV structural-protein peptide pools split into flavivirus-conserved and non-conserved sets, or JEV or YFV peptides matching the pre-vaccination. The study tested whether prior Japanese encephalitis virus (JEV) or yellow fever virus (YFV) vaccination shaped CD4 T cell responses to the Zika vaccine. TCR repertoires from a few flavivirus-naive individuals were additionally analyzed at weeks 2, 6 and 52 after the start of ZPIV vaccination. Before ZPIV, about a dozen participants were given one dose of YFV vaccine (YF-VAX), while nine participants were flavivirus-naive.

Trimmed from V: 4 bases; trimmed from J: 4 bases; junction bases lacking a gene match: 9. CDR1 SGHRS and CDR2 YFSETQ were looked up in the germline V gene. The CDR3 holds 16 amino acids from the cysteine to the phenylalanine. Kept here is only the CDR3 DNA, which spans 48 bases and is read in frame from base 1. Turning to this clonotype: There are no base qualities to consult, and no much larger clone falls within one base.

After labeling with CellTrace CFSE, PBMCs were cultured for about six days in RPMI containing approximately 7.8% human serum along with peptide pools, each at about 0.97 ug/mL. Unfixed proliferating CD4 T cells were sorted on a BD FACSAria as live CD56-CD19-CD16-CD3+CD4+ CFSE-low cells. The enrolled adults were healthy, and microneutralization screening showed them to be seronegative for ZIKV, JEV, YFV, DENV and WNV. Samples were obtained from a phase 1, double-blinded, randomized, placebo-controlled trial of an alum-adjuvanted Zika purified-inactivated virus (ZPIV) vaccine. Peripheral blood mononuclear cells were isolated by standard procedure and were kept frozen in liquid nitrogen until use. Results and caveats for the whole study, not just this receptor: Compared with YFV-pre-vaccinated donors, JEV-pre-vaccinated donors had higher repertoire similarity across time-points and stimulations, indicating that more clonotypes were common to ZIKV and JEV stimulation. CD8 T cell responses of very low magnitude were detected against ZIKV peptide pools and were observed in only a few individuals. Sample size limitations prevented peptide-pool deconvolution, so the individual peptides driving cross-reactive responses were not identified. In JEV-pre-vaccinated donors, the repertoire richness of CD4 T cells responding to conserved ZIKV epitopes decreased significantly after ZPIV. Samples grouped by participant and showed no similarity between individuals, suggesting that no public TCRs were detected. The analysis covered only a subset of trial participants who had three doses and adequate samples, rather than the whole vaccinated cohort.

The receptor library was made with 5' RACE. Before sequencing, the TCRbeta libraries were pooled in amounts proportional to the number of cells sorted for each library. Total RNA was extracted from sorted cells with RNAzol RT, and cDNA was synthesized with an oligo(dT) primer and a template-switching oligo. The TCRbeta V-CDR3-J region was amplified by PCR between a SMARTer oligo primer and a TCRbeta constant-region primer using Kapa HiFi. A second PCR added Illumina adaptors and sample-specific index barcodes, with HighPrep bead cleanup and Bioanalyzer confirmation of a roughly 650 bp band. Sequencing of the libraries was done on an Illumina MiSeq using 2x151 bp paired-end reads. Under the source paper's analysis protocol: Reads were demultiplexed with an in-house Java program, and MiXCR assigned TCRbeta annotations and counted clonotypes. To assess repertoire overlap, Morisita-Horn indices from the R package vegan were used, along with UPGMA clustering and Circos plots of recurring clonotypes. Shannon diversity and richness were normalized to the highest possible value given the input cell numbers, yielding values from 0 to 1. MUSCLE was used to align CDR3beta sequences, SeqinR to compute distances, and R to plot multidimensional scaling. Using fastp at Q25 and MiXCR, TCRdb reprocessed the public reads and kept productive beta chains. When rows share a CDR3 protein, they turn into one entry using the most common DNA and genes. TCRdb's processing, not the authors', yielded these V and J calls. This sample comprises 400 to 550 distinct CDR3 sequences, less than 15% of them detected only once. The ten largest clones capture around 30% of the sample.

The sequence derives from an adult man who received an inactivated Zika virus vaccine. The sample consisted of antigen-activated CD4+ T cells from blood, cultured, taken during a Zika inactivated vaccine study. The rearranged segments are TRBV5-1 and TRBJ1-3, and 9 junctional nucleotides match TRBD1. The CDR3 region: CASSGWDREYGNTIYF. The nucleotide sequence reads TGCGCCAGCAGCGGATGGGACAGGGAGTACGGAAACACCATATATTTT.